This record covers a single T cell receptor (beta chain). The data were obtained in a study of T-cell reconstitution after alpha-beta-depleted transplantation in children. A library of TCRbeta sequences, prepared with unique molecular identifiers, was generated. TCRdb re-called the PCR reads through MiXCR, storing one row per CDR3 protein. The table includes some 500,000 distinct CDR3 sequences, about 18% detected once. This specimen consisted of PBMCs from the stem cell graft donor, obtained from the stem cell graft. The origin of this receptor is a human donor who donated a stem cell graft to a child with acute lymphoblastic leukemia.

The CDR3, as DNA: TGTGCCAGCACCCCGGGGCAGAAAAACATTCAGTACTTC. As protein: CASTPGQKNIQYF. The chain uses TRBV12-3 or TRBV12-4 and TRBJ2-4; D might be TRBD1 or TRBD2, each matching 5 bases. The ends were cut back, 7 bases at V and 4 bases at J, with 11 bases in the middle. This CDR3 comprises 13 residues.